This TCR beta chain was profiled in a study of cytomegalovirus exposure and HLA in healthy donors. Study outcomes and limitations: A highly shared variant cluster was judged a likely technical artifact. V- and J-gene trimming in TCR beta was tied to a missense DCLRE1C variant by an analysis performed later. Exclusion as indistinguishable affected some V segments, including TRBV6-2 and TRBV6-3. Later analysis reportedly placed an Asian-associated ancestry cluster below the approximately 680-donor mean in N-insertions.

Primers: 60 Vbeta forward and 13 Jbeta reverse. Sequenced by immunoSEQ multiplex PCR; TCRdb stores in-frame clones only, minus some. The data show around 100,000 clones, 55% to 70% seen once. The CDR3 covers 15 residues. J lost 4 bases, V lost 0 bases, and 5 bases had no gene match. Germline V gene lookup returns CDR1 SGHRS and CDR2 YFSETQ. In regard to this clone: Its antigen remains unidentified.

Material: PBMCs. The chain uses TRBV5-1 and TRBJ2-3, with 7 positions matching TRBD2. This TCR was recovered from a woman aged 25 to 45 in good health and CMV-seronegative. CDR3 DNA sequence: TGCGCCAGCAGCTTGGATGGCGGGAGAGCAGATACGCAGTATTTT. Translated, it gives CASSLDGGRADTQYF.